This T cell receptor (beta chain) was profiled in a study of long-term antiretroviral therapy in people with HIV. Survey level was the resolution at which the v3.0 immunoSEQ assay ran. Generated by immunoSEQ multiplex PCR, the TCRdb table keeps only in-frame clones and is missing some. The table shows over 25,000 clones, with approximately 96% occurring only once. Deletions cut 5 bases from V and 4 bases from J, with 13 bases between. CDR1 is SGHRS, CDR2 YFSETQ, per germline. The CDR3 length is 14 residues. The chain carries TRBV5-1 and TRBJ2-1, with D perhaps assigned TRBD1 or TRBD2 (5 bases each). Specimen: unsorted PBMCs, collected 6.6 years after starting antiretroviral therapy. The TCR originated in a man under 40 with HIV. Here the CDR3 reads CASRGTANYNEQFF. CDR3 DNA: TGCGCCAGCAGGGGGACGGCGAATTACAATGAGCAGTTCTTC. The whole variable domain, remainder taken from reference TRBV5-1 and TRBJ2-1, is KAGVTQTPRYLIKTRGQQVTLSCSPISGHRSVSWYQQTPGQGLQFLFEYFSETQRNKGNFPGRFSGRQFSNSRSEMNVSTLELGDSALYLCASRGTANYNEQFFGPGTRLTVL.